This entry features one TCR beta chain sequence. Its antigen remains unknown. One junction end disagrees with the germline gene, perhaps due to a read error. The CDR3 extends over 17 amino acids. Germline CDR1 reads LNHDA; CDR2 reads SQIVND (reference sequence). This entry comes from a study of vaccination and CD4 T cells after COVID-19. Overall study context: Each convalescent patient was PCR positive for SARS-CoV-2 on nasal swab; roughly 9 cases were mild and one severe. There were two doses of either BNT162b2 or mRNA-1273 vaccine given to participants.

Sequencing of the DNA from cultured CD4+ T cells was carried out with the Oncomine TCR Beta short-read assay. From the PCR reads, TCRdb called clonotypes with MiXCR, one entry per CDR3 protein. The table shows more than 15,000 distinct CDR3 sequences, with approximately 42% occurring only once. Treatment noted: roughly 10-day PBMC culture with coronavirus spike peptide pools or control peptides (ViraFEST assay). ViraFEST enlarged antigen-specific T cell populations with peptide pools and afterwards sequenced TCRs. Researchers grew the cells for 10 days and then pulled out CD4+ T cells by negative selection.

The V call is TRBV19, the J call TRBJ2-6, with TRBD1 matching over 9 bases. The sequence derives from a human donor who had recovered from COVID-19. Here the sequenced sample was CD4+ T cells from blood, cultured in vitro, taken before SARS-CoV-2 vaccination. The CDR3 loop is CASSTGQGPSGANVLTF. Here the CDR3 DNA reads TGTGCCAGTAGTACGGGACAGGGCCCCTCTGGGGCTAACGTCCTGACTTTC.